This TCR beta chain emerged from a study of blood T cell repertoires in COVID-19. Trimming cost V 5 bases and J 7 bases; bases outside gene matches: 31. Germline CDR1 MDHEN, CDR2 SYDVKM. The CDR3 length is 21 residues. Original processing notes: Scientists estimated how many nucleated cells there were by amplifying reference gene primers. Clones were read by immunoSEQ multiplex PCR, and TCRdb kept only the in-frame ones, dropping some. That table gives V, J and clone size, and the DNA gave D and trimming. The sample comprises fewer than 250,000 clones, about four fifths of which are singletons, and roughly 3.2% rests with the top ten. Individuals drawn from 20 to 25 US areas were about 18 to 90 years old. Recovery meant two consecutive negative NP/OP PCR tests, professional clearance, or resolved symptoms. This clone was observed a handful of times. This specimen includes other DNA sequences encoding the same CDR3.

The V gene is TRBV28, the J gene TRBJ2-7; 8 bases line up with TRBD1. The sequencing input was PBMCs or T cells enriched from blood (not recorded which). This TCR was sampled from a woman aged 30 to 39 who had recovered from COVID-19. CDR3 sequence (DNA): TGTGCCAGCAGTGGAATGACTGGGACAGGTCGCCGACCTACGGGCTTAAGGGAGCAGTACTTC. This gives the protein CASSGMTGTGRRPTGLREQYF. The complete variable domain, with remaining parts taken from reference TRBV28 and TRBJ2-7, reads DVKVTQSSRYLVKRTGEKVFLECVQDMDHENMFWYRQDPGLGLRLIYFSYDVKMKEKGDIPEGYSVSREKKERFSLILESASTNQTSMYLCASSGMTGTGRRPTGLREQYFGPGTRLTVT.